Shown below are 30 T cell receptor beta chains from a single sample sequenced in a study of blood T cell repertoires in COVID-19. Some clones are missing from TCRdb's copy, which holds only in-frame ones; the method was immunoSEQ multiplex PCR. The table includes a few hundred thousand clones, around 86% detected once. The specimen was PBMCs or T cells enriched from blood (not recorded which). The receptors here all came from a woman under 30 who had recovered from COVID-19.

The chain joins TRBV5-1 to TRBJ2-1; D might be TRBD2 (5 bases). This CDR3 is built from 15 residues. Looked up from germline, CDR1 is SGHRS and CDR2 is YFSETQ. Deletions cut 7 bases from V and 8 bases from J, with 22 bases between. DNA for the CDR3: TGCGCCAGCCAGATGGCGGGTCAAGGGTACGATGAGCAGTTCTTC. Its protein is CASQMAGQGYDEQFF.

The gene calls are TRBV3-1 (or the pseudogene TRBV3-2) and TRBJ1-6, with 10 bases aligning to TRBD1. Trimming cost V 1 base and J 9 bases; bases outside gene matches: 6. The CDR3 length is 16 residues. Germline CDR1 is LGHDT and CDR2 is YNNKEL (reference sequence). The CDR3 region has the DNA TGTGCCAGCAGCCAAGCCGGGACAGGGGCGACTTCACCCCTCCACTTT. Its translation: CASSQAGTGATSPLHF.

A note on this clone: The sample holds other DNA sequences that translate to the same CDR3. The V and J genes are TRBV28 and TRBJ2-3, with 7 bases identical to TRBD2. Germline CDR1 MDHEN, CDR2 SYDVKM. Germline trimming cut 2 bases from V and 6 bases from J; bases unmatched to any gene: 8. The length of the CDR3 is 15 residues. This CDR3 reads CASSLGTTHHDTQYF. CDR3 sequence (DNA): TGTGCCAGCAGTTTAGGGACTACCCACCACGATACGCAGTATTTT.

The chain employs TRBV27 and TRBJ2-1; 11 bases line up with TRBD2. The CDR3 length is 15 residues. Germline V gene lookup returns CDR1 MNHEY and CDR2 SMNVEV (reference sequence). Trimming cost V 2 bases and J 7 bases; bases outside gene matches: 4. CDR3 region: CASSLVPSGRNEQFF. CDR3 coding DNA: TGTGCCAGCAGTTTAGTCCCTAGCGGGAGGAATGAGCAGTTCTTC.

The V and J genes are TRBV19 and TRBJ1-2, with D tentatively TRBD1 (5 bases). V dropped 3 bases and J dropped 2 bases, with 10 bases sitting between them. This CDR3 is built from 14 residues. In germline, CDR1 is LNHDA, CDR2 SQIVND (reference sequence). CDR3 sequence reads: CASSIIAGNYGYTF. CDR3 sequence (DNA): TGTGCCAGTAGTATCATTGCAGGGAACTATGGCTACACCTTC.

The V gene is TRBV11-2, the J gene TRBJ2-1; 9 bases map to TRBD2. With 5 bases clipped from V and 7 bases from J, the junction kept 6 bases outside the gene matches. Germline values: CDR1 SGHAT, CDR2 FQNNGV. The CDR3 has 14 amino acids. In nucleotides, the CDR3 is TGTGCCAGCAGCAACCTAGCGGGGAGAAATGAGCAGTTCTTC. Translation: CASSNLAGRNEQFF.

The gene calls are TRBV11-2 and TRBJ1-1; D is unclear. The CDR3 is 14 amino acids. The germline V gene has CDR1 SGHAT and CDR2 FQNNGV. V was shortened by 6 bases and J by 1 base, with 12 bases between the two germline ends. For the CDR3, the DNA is TGTGCCAGCAGATCCCCCGGGAAGAACACTGAAGCTTTCTTT. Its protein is CASRSPGKNTEAFF. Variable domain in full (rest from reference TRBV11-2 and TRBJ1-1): EAGVAQSPRYKIIEKRQSVAFWCNPISGHATLYWYQQILGQGPKLLIQFQNNGVVDDSQLPKDRFSAERLKGVDSTLKIQPAKLEDSAVYLCASRSPGKNTEAFFGQGTRLTVV.

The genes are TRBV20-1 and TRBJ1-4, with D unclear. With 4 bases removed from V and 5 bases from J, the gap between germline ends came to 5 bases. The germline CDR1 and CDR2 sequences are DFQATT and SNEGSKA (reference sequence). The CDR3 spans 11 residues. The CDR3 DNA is TGCAGTGCTAATCAGAATGAAAAACTGTTTTTT. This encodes CSANQNEKLFF.

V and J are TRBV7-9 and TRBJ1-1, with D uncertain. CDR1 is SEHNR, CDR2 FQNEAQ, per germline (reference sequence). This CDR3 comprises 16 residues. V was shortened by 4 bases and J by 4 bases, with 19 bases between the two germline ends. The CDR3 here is CASSSTLTAGRTEAFF. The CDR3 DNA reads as TGTGCCAGCAGCTCAACCTTAACAGCTGGGCGCACTGAAGCTTTCTTT.

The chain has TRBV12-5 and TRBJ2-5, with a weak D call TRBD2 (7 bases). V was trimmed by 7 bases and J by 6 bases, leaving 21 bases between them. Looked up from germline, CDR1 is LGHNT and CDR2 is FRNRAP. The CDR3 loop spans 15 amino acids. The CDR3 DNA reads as TGTGCTAGTGCTTACCCAGGGGAGGGGAGGAAGACCCAGTACTTC. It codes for CASAYPGEGRKTQYF. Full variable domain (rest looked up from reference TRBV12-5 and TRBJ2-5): DARVTQTPRHKVTEMGQEVTMRCQPILGHNTVFWYRQTMMQGLELLAYFRNRAPLDDSGMPKDRFSAEMPDATLATLKIQPSEPRDSAVYFCASAYPGEGRKTQYFGPGTRLLVL.

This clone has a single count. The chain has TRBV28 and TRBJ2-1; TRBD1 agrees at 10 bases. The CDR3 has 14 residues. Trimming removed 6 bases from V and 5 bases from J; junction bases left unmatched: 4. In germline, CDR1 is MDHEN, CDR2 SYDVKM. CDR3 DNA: TGTGCCAGCAGAAAGACAGGGGGCCACAATGAGCAGTTCTTC. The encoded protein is CASRKTGGHNEQFF.

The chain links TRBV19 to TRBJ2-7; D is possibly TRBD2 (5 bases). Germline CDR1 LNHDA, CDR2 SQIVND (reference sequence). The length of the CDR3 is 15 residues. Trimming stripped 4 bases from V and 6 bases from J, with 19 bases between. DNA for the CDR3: TGTGCCAGTAGTACAAAATTACGGAGAGGGCTCGAGCAGTACTTC. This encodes CASSTKLRRGLEQYF.

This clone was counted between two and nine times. The CDR3, as DNA: TGTGCCAGCAGCTCCACCCGCGGACAGGCCTATAATTCACCCCTCCACTTT. Its translation: CASSSTRGQAYNSPLHF. The chain joins TRBV7-2 to TRBJ1-6; 7 bases map to TRBD1. The CDR3 length is 17 residues. Germline assignment: CDR1 SGHTA and CDR2 FQGNSA. J gave up 2 bases and V 4 bases, and 8 bases lay outside the gene matches.

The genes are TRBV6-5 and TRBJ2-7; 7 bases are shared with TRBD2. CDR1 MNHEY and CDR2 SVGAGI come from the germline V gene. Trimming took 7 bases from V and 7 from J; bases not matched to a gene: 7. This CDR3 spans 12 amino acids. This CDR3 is CASTPAGGEQYF. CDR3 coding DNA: TGTGCCAGCACCCCAGCCGGGGGGGAGCAGTACTTC.

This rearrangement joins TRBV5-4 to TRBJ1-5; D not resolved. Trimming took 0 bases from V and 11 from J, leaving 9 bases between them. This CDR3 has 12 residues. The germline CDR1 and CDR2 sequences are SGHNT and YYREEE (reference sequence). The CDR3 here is CASSLDRETQHF. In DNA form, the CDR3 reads TGTGCCAGCAGCTTGGATAGGGAGACCCAGCATTTT.

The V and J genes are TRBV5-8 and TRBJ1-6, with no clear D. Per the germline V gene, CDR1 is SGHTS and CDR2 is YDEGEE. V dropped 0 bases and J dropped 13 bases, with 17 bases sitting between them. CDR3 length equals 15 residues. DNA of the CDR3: TGTGCCAGCAGCTTGGAAGGAGGGAGGAAAGATCCCCTCCACTTT. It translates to CASSLEGGRKDPLHF.

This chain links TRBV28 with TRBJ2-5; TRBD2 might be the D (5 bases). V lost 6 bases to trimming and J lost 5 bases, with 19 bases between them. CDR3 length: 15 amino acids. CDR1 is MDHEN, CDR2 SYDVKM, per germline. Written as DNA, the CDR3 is TGTGCCAGCAGGGATACGAAAAATTCGGGGGAGACCCAGTACTTC. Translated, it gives CASRDTKNSGETQYF.

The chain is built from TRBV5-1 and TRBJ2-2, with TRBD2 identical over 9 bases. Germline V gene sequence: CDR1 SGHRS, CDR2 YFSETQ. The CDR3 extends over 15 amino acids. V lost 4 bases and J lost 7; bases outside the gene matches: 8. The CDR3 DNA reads TGCGCCAGCAGCCCGGAGGGACTAGCTGGCGGGGAGCTGTTTTTT. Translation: CASSPEGLAGGELFF.

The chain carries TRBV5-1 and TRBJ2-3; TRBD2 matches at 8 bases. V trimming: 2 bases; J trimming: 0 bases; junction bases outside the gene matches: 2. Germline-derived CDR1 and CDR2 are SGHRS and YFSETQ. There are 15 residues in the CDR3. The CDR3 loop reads CASSLERGSTDTQYF. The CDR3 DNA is TGCGCCAGCAGCTTAGAGCGGGGGAGCACAGATACGCAGTATTTT.

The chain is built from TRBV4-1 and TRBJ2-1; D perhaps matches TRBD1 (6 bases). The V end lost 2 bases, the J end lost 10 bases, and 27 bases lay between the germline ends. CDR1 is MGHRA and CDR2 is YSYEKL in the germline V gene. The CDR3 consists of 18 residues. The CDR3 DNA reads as TGCGCCAGCAGCCAAAGGGCAGGAAGAGACAATGAGCAGGGGGAGCAGTTCTTC. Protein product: CASSQRAGRDNEQGEQFF.

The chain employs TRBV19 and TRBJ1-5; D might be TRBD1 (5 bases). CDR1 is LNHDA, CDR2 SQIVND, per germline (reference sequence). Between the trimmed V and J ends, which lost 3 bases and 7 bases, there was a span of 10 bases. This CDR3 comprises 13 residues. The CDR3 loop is CASSMVGGQPQHF. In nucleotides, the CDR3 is TGTGCCAGTAGTATGGTCGGGGGACAGCCCCAGCATTTT.

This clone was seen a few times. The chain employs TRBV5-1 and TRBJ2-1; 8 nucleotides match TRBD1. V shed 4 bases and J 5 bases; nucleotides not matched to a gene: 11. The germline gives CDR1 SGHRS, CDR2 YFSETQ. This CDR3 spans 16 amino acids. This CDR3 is CASSPYTGTGDNEQFF. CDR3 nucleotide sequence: TGCGCCAGCAGCCCATACACCGGGACAGGCGACAATGAGCAGTTCTTC.

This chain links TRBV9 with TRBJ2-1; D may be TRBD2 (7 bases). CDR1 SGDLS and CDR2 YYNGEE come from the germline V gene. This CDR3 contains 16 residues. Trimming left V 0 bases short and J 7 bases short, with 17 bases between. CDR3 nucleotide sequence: TGTGCCAGCAGCGTAGGCCGGGGGGCTAGAAGTAATGAGCAGTTCTTC. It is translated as CASSVGRGARSNEQFF. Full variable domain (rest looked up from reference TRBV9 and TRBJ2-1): DSGVTQTPKHLITATGQRVTLRCSPRSGDLSVYWYQQSLDQGLQFLIQYYNGEERAKGNILERFSAQQFPDLHSELNLSSLELGDSALYFCASSVGRGARSNEQFFGPGTRLTVL.

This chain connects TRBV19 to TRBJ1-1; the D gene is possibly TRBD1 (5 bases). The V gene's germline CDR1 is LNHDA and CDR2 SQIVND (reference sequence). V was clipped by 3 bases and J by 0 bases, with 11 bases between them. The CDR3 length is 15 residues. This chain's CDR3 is CASSIQGLVNTEAFF. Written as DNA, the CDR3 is TGTGCCAGTAGTATTCAGGGTCTCGTGAACACTGAAGCTTTCTTT.

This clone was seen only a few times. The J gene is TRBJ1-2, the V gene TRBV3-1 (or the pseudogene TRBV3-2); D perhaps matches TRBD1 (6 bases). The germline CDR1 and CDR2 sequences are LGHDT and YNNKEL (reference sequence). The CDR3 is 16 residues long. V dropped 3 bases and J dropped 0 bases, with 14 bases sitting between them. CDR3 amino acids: CASSQSKGGANYGYTF. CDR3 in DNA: TGTGCCAGCAGCCAGTCAAAAGGGGGGGCTAACTATGGCTACACCTTC.

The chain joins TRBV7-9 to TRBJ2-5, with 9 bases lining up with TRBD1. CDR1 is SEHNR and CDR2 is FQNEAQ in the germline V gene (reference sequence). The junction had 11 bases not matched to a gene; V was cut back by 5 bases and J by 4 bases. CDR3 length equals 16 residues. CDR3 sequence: CASSALLGTGPETQYF. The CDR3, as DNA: TGTGCCAGCAGCGCGCTCCTCGGGACAGGGCCAGAGACCCAGTACTTC.

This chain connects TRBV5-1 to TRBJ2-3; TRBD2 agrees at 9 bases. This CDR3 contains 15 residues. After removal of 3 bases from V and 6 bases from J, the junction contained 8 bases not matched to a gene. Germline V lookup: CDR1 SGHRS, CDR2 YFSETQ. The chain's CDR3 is CASSSSGALADTQYF. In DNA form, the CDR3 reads TGCGCCAGCAGCTCTAGCGGGGCCTTGGCGGATACGCAGTATTTT.

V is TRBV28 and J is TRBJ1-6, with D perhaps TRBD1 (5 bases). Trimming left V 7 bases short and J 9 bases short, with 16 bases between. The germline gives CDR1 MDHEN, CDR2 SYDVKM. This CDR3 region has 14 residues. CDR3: CASTGEGTSSPLHF. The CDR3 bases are TGTGCCAGCACGGGGGAGGGGACGTCTTCACCCCTCCACTTT.

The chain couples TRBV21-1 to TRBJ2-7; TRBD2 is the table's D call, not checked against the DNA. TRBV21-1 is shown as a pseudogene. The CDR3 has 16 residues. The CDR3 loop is CASSKVRGRSSYEQYF. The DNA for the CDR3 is TGTGCCAGCAGCAAAGTTCGAGGGAGAAGCTCCTACGAGCAGTACTTC.

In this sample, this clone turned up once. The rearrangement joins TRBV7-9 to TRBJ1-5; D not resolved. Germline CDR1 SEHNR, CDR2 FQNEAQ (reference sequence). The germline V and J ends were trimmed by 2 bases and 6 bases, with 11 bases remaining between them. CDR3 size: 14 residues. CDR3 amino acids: CASSLRGKGQPQHF. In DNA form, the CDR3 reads TGTGCCAGCAGCTTACGGGGAAAGGGTCAGCCCCAGCATTTT.